This is a list of T cell receptor beta chains from one sample in a study of CD8+CD57+ T cells in acquired aplastic anemia. TCRdb re-called the reads with MiXCR, one entry per CDR3 protein. The sample records around 200,000 distinct CDR3 sequences, around 63% being singletons. Sequenced material: sorted CD4+, CD8+, or CD8+CD57+ T cells (not recorded which) from PBMCs. The receptors were sampled from a human donor in good health. CDR3s include the opening cysteine and the closing phenylalanine or tryptophan. The order of the fields is D gene, J gene, clone size, V gene, CDR3 DNA, CDR3 protein. D genes are given only for firm matches. The size entry is marked missing in some rows and otherwise reads once, few, many or a size class.

D gene: TRBD2
J gene: TRBJ2-5
clone size: many
V gene: TRBV6-5
CDR3 DNA: TGTGCCAGCAGTTACTCGACTAGCGGAGACCAAGAGACCCAGTACTTC
CDR3 protein: CASSYSTSGDQETQYF

D gene: TRBD2
J gene: TRBJ2-7
clone size: .
V gene: TRBV7-2
CDR3 DNA: TGTGCCAGCAGCTCCCTCCTAGCGGGTACTGCTCTCTACGAGCAGTACTTC
CDR3 protein: CASSSLLAGTALYEQYF

D gene: .
J gene: TRBJ1-6
clone size: .
V gene: TRBV11-1
CDR3 DNA: TGTGCCAGCACCCTTACGGGGCAGAATTCACCCCTCCACTTT
CDR3 protein: CASTLTGQNSPLHF

D gene: .
J gene: TRBJ1-4
clone size: many
V gene: TRBV5-5
CDR3 DNA: TGTGCCAGCAGCGTCGACAGATTCTATGAAAAACTGTTTTTT
CDR3 protein: CASSVDRFYEKLFF

D gene: .
J gene: TRBJ1-6
clone size: few
V gene: TRBV7-9
CDR3 DNA: TGTGCCAGCAGCACCGGGGGCAACTCACCCCTCCACTTT
CDR3 protein: CASSTGGNSPLHF

D gene: .
J gene: TRBJ2-7
clone size: .
V gene: TRBV2
CDR3 DNA: TGTGCCAGCAGATCGGCCGTGGGGTACGAGCAGTACTTC
CDR3 protein: CASRSAVGYEQYF

D gene: .
J gene: TRBJ1-4
clone size: .
V gene: TRBV19
CDR3 DNA: TGTGCCAGTAGTATAGGCCGTGAAAAACTGTTTTTT
CDR3 protein: CASSIGREKLFF

D gene: .
J gene: TRBJ2-1
clone size: .
V gene: TRBV7-2
CDR3 DNA: TGTGCCAGCAGCCGAAGCAGGGACTACAATGAGCAGTTCTTC
CDR3 protein: CASSRSRDYNEQFF

D gene: .
J gene: TRBJ1-4
clone size: few
V gene: TRBV4-2
CDR3 DNA: TGTGCCAGCAGCCAACCCCCTGAAAAACTGTTTTTT
CDR3 protein: CASSQPPEKLFF

D gene: TRBD1
J gene: TRBJ1-5
clone size: .
V gene: TRBV6-2/TRBV6-3
CDR3 DNA: TGTGCCAGCAGTTACCATGACAGGGGTAGCAATCAGCCCCAGCATTTT
CDR3 protein: CASSYHDRGSNQPQHF

D gene: TRBD1
J gene: TRBJ2-7
clone size: .
V gene: TRBV2
CDR3 DNA: TGTGCCGGCAGACATCCGGGACAGGGGGCCTACGAGCAGTACTTC
CDR3 protein: CAGRHPGQGAYEQYF

D gene: .
J gene: TRBJ1-3
clone size: .
V gene: TRBV7-9
CDR3 DNA: TGTGCCAGCAGCTTACGAGTGTCCAGGGCCTCTGGAAACACCATATATTTT
CDR3 protein: CASSLRVSRASGNTIYF

D gene: TRBD1
J gene: TRBJ2-3
clone size: .
V gene: TRBV24-1
CDR3 DNA: TGTGCCACCCTGACAGGGGCGAGGGATACGCAGTATTTT
CDR3 protein: CATLTGARDTQYF

D gene: TRBD1
J gene: TRBJ2-1
clone size: .
V gene: TRBV7-9
CDR3 DNA: TGTGCCAGTAGTTTCGGACAGGGGAGGTACAATGAGCAGTTCTTC
CDR3 protein: CASSFGQGRYNEQFF

D gene: TRBD2
J gene: TRBJ2-7
clone size: .
V gene: TRBV5-1
CDR3 DNA: TGCGCCAGCAGCGCGGCGCGGGAGGTCTACGAGCAGTACTTC
CDR3 protein: CASSAAREVYEQYF

D gene: TRBD2
J gene: TRBJ2-5
clone size: .
V gene: TRBV19
CDR3 DNA: TGTGCCAGTAGTATAGACGGACTAGGCGGGGAGCGGGAGACCCAGTACTTC
CDR3 protein: CASSIDGLGGERETQYF

D gene: TRBD1
J gene: TRBJ1-1
clone size: .
V gene: TRBV5-5
CDR3 DNA: TGTGCCAGCAGTTATACCGGACAGGACAAAGCTTTCTTT
CDR3 protein: CASSYTGQDKAFF

D gene: TRBD2
J gene: TRBJ2-7
clone size: many
V gene: TRBV7-3
CDR3 DNA: TGTGCCAGCAGCTTAACGACGGGGGGCGAGCAGTACTTC
CDR3 protein: CASSLTTGGEQYF

D gene: .
J gene: TRBJ1-1
clone size: few
V gene: TRBV6-5
CDR3 DNA: TGTGCCAGCAGTTACTCCCAGGGACGGGCTTTCTTT
CDR3 protein: CASSYSQGRAFF

D gene: .
J gene: TRBJ1-3
clone size: .
V gene: TRBV2
CDR3 DNA: TGTGCCAGCAGTGCGGGGACTGGGGGAAACACCATATATTTT
CDR3 protein: CASSAGTGGNTIYF

D gene: TRBD1
J gene: TRBJ2-1
clone size: .
V gene: TRBV24-1
CDR3 DNA: TGTGCCACCAGTGGGACAGGGGGCTTGGATGAGCAGTTCTTC
CDR3 protein: CATSGTGGLDEQFF

D gene: TRBD2
J gene: TRBJ2-7
clone size: .
V gene: TRBV10-3
CDR3 DNA: TGTGCCACCCTTAATCTAGCGGGGGGATCCTACGAGCAGTACTTC
CDR3 protein: CATLNLAGGSYEQYF

D gene: .
J gene: TRBJ1-1
clone size: .
V gene: TRBV7-6
CDR3 DNA: TGTGCCAGCAGCTTACCCGGGACATGGGGCACTGAAGCTTTCTTT
CDR3 protein: CASSLPGTWGTEAFF

D gene: TRBD1
J gene: TRBJ1-1
clone size: .
V gene: TRBV19
CDR3 DNA: TGTGCCAGTAGGAAGGGACAGGCGAACACTGAAGCTTTCTTT
CDR3 protein: CASRKGQANTEAFF

D gene: .
J gene: TRBJ2-1
clone size: .
V gene: TRBV16
CDR3 DNA: TGTGCCAGCAGCCAATTGGGGGGTGAGCAGTTCTTC
CDR3 protein: CASSQLGGEQFF

D gene: TRBD1
J gene: TRBJ2-2
clone size: .
V gene: TRBV9
CDR3 DNA: TGTGCCAGCAGTCGTAACCCGGGACAGATCAACACCGGGGAGCTGTTTTTT
CDR3 protein: CASSRNPGQINTGELFF

D gene: .
J gene: TRBJ2-7
clone size: .
V gene: TRBV20-1
CDR3 DNA: TGCAGTGCTAGATCAGGGCCATACGAGCAGTACTTC
CDR3 protein: CSARSGPYEQYF

D gene: .
J gene: TRBJ1-1
clone size: .
V gene: TRBV2
CDR3 DNA: TGTGCCAGCTCACCTACAGCTCAGAACACTGAAGCTTTCTTT
CDR3 protein: CASSPTAQNTEAFF

D gene: TRBD2
J gene: TRBJ2-1
clone size: .
V gene: TRBV6-6
CDR3 DNA: TGTGCTGCCGGGGGGACCAATGAGCAGTTCTTC
CDR3 protein: CAAGGTNEQFF

D gene: .
J gene: TRBJ2-7
clone size: many
V gene: TRBV11-2
CDR3 DNA: TGTGCCAGCAGCTTATACTTTACAGTTGGGTACGAGCAGTACTTC
CDR3 protein: CASSLYFTVGYEQYF

D gene: .
J gene: TRBJ2-2
clone size: few
V gene: TRBV5-1
CDR3 DNA: TGCGCCAGCAGCCCGAGGGACAACAGGGAGCTGTTTTTT
CDR3 protein: CASSPRDNRELFF